This T cell receptor beta chain came from a study of T cells in Graves' hyperthyroidism and ophthalmopathy. The study's findings and limits: A model of 13 V-J features distinguished ophthalmopathy from stable hyperthyroidism.

In this sample, this clonotype turned up many times. What it binds is not known. Amplified regions were TCR beta CDR3 sequences from RNA transcripts. In the first-round RT-PCR of the TCR CDR3, the HTBI primer set was used. In TCRdb, the multiplex PCR reads were re-called with MiXCR into one record per CDR3 protein. This sample has 45,000 or so distinct CDR3 sequences, with 45% to 50% found just once. The CDR3 extends over 13 amino acids. V dropped 1 base and J dropped 5 bases, with 7 bases sitting between them. Germline V gives CDR1 SGHKS, CDR2 YYEKEE (reference sequence). No progression to ophthalmopathy during 18 months of follow-up defined stable disease. Clinical symptoms, serum thyroxine and TRAb, thyroid ultrasound and orbital computed tomography were used for the diagnoses.

This receptor was obtained from a woman aged 45-65 years with Graves' hyperthyroidism. The sample consisted of peripheral blood or thyroid tissue (not recorded which). The V and J genes are TRBV5-5 and TRBJ1-5, with no clear D. In DNA, the CDR3 is TGTGCCAGCAGCTTGCTGACCGATCAGCCCCAGCATTTT. As protein: CASSLLTDQPQHF.